These T cell receptor beta chains were read from a single sample in a study of blood T cell repertoires in COVID-19. Some clones are missing from TCRdb's copy, which holds only in-frame ones; the method was immunoSEQ multiplex PCR. Of approximately 350,000 clones in the sample, roughly nine tenths are singletons; the top ten hold about 3%. Sequencing was carried out using peripheral blood. These receptors were obtained from a woman in her thirties with COVID-19, enrolled during active disease. Each CDR3 is given with its conserved first and last residue. A row's size may be missing; if present it is once, few, many or a size class.

clone_size	v_call	j_call	cdr3_aa
-	TRBV4-3	TRBJ1-5	CASSQDETGSRWPQHF
-	TRBV7-2	TRBJ2-5	CASSPRETQYF
-	TRBV7-2	TRBJ1-2	CASSLVGVGGYTF
-	TRBV5-8	TRBJ2-5	CASDPGTNQETQYF
-	TRBV5-1	TRBJ1-5	CASSLGAGSNQPQHF
-	TRBV19	TRBJ1-4	CASSIDRGDEKLFF
few	TRBV30	TRBJ1-4	CAWSPDYGEKLFF
-	TRBV7-9	TRBJ1-1	CASSSPGLLNTEAFF
-	TRBV7-9	TRBJ1-4	CASSLGTGTRNEKLFF
-	TRBV6-1	TRBJ2-7	CASSEWGRYTYEQYF
-	TRBV6-4	TRBJ2-2	CASSEGLAVYSGELFF
-	TRBV11-3	TRBJ2-1	CASMTGGSYNEQFF
few	TRBV7-2	TRBJ1-6	CASSLSSSDSPLHF
-	TRBV21-1	TRBJ1-2	CASSKSRVGCYTF
-	TRBV14	TRBJ2-1	CASSLRDRVGNEQFF
-	TRBV9	TRBJ2-3	CASSARLDF
-	TRBV2	TRBJ2-5	CASTGLAGTQGTQYF
-	TRBV18	TRBJ2-3	CASSPVAGVTSTDTQYF
-	TRBV6-5	TRBJ1-1	CASSFRQHTEAFF
once	TRBV9	TRBJ2-4	CASSQRTGHVIQYF
-	TRBV29-1	TRBJ1-2	CSVEPSGGNYGYTF
-	TRBV18	TRBJ2-1	CASSPAQGLRNNEQFF
-	TRBV11-3	TRBJ2-7	CASSSHGDSAGQYF
-	TRBV5-4	TRBJ2-2	CASSSLAGGPGELFF
-	TRBV7-2	TRBJ2-2	CASSSSAAGGPLTGELFF
-	TRBV7-9	TRBJ1-1	CASSGDSFEAFF
-	TRBV4-3	TRBJ1-2	CASSQERGTYGYTF
-	TRBV4-1	TRBJ2-3	CASSQLGLSTDTQYF
-	TRBV5-4	TRBJ2-2	CASSYGQGRGELFF
-	TRBV28	TRBJ2-5	CASSMRTGGGETQYF
once	TRBV19	TRBJ1-1	CASSERAGNTEAFF
-	TRBV7-9	TRBJ1-2	CASSPRQLDGYTF
-	TRBV6-2/TRBV6-3	TRBJ1-2	CASSFDRGYGYTF
once	TRBV7-7	TRBJ2-2	CASSLGETGELFF
-	TRBV3-1/TRBV3-2	TRBJ2-3	CASSPGLAESTDTQYF
-	TRBV3-1/TRBV3-2	TRBJ2-1	CASSQESGGEWYNEQFF
few	TRBV28	TRBJ1-5	CASSTDKQGAQPQHF
-	TRBV6-5	TRBJ2-2	CASTQDSQNTGELFF
-	TRBV4-2	TRBJ1-4	CASSRTGEDEKLFF
-	TRBV4-1	TRBJ1-1	CASSLHRGQTEAFF
-	TRBV6-5	TRBJ1-6	CASTTGQGRPLHF
-	TRBV29-1	TRBJ2-1	CSVDLGQGFREQFF
-	TRBV19	TRBJ2-2	CASVSGNTGELFF
many	TRBV2	TRBJ1-2	CASSEGVSYGYTF
-	TRBV5-1	TRBJ2-1	CASRPPGGAGNEQFF
-	TRBV9	TRBJ2-2	CASSTWDSPTGELFF
-	TRBV2	TRBJ1-5	CASTGTVYSNQPQHF
once	TRBV4-2	TRBJ2-5	CASSQEAPPPQETQYF
-	TRBV4-1	TRBJ1-4	CASSHPGDSATNEKLFF
-	TRBV27	TRBJ2-3	CASSLGGGADTQYF
-	TRBV7-9	TRBJ1-2	CASSLASSVTYGYTF
-	TRBV18	TRBJ1-1	CASSQGGVNTEAFF
-	TRBV28	TRBJ2-3	CASSSLDRDGDTQYF
-	TRBV6-2/TRBV6-3	TRBJ2-7	CASSLDTGKEQYF
few	TRBV10-3	TRBJ1-2	CATAWAGDGYTF
-	TRBV11-3	TRBJ2-2	CASSLPRGFPGGELFF
-	TRBV11-3	TRBJ2-1	CASSLLGLAGYNEQFF
-	TRBV5-6	TRBJ1-2	CASSFLRSYGYTF
-	TRBV28	TRBJ1-3	CASSLTGTGVVGNTIYF